The clone carrying this T cell receptor (beta chain) was picked up many times. Its target is unknown. Per the germline V gene, CDR1 is SGHRS and CDR2 is YFSETQ. The CDR3 sequence is 12 residues long. V lost 2 bases to trimming and J lost 6 bases, with 9 bases between them. TCRdb re-called the 5' RACE reads through MiXCR, storing one row per CDR3 protein. The sample records just over 450,000 distinct CDR3 sequences, 12% to 15% being singletons. This entry is derived from a study of identical twins. Study-level results: Invariant MAIT and iNKT cells could partly confound zero-insertion analyses. With abundant cord blood beta clonotypes, insertions were fewer; memory repertoires showed no such pattern.

The data also belong to a second study, concerning yellow fever vaccine responses in identical twins.

The receptor was isolated from a woman younger than 30 in good health. V usage is TRBV5-1 and J usage is TRBJ2-7, with D maybe TRBD1 (5 bases). Sequenced sample: CD4+ T cells sorted from blood. CDR3 DNA: TGCGCCAGCAGCTTAGGGGTCGGCGAGCAGTACTTC. Its translation: CASSLGVGEQYF.